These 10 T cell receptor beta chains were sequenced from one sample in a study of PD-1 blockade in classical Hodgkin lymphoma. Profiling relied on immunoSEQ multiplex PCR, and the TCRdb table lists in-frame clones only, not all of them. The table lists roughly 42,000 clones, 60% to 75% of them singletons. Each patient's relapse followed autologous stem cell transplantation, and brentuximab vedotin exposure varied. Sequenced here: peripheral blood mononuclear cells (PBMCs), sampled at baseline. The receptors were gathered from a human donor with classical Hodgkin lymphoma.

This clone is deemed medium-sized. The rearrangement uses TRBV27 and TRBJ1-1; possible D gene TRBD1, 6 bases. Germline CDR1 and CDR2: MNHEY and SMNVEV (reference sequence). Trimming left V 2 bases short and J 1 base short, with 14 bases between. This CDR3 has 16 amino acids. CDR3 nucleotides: TGTGCCAGCAGTTTAGGACAGACCCATACGAACACTGAAGCTTTCTTT. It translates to CASSLGQTHTNTEAFF.

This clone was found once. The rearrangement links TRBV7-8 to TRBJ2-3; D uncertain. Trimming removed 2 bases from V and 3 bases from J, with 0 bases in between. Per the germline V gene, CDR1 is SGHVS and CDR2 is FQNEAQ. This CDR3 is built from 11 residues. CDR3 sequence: CASSLTDTQYF. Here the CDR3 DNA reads TGTGCCAGCAGCTTAACAGATACGCAGTATTTT.

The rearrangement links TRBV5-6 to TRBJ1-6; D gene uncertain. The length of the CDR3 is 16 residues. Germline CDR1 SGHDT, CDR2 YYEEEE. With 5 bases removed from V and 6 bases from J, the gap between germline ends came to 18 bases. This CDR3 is CASRRGGSSLNSPLHF. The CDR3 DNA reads TGTGCCAGCAGAAGAGGAGGGTCCTCCCTTAATTCACCCCTCCACTTT.

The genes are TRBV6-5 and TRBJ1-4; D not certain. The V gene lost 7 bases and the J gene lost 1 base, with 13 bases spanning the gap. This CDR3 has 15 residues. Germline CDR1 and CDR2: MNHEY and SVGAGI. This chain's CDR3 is CASTRQSGTNEKLFF. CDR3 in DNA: TGTGCCAGCACGAGGCAATCGGGAACTAATGAAAAACTGTTTTTT.

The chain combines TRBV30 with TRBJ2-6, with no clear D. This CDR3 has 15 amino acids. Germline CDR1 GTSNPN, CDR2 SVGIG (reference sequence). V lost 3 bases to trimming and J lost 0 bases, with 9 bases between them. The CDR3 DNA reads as TGTGCCTGGAGCCCGCCAAACTCTGGGGCCAACGTCCTGACTTTC. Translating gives CAWSPPNSGANVLTF.

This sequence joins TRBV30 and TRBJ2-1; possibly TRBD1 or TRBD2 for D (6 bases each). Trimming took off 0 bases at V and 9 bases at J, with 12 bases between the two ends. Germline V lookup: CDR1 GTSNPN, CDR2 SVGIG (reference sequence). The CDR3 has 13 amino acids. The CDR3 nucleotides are TGTGCCTGGAGTGTACTGTCGGGGGCTGAGCAGTTCTTC. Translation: CAWSVLSGAEQFF.

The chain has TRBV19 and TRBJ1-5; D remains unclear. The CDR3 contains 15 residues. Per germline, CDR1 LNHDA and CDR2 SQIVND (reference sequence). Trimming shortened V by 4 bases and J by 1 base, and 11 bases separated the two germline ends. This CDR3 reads CASSKVSGSNQPQHF. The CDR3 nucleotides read TGTGCCAGTAGTAAGGTATCGGGGAGCAATCAGCCCCAGCATTTT.

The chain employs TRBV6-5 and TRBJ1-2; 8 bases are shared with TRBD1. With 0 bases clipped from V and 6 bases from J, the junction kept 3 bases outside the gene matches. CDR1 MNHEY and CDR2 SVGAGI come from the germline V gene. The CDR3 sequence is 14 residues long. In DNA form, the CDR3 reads TGTGCCAGCAGTTACTCGACAGGGGCAGATGGCTACACCTTC. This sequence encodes CASSYSTGADGYTF.

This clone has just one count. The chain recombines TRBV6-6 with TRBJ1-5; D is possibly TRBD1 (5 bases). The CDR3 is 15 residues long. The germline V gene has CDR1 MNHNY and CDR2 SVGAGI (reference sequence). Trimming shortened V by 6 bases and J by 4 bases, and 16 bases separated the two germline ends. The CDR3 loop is CASRDNGQLNQPQHF. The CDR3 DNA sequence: TGTGCCAGCAGGGATAATGGACAACTAAATCAGCCCCAGCATTTT.

The CDR3 nucleotides are TGCAGCGTGTCAGCGGGACTCTTAACCGGGGAGCTGTTTTTT. It encodes CSVSAGLLTGELFF. J is TRBJ2-2 and V is TRBV29-1; 7 bases align to TRBD2. J lost 5 bases, V lost 6 bases, and 9 bases had no gene match. Per germline, CDR1 SQVTM and CDR2 ANQGSEA. CDR3 length: 14 amino acids.